The 9 T cell receptor beta chains given below trace back to one sample, sequenced in a study of CD4+ T cells in melanoma. Profiled with immunoSEQ multiplex PCR; TCRdb holds only in-frame clones, not every one. The table records about 140,000 clones, approximately 91% of them present only once. The origin of the receptors is a human donor with melanoma.

The V and J genes are TRBV19 and TRBJ2-2; 10 bases are a match to TRBD1. The ends lost 4 bases at V and 1 base at J; junction bases unmatched: 3. CDR3 size: 16 residues. CDR1 is LNHDA, CDR2 SQIVND, per germline (reference sequence). The CDR3 nucleotides read TGTGCCAGTAGTACCCGGGACAGGGGGAACACCGGGGAGCTGTTTTTT. Its protein product is CASSTRDRGNTGELFF.

This chain uses TRBV27 with TRBJ2-1; 10 nucleotides agree with TRBD2. J was trimmed by 10 bases and V by 6 bases; bases with no gene match: 12. The CDR3 totals 15 residues. Germline CDR1 is MNHEY and CDR2 is SMNVEV (reference sequence). The CDR3 DNA sequence: TGTGCCAGCAGCCCTCCCAGCGGGGGGGCGAGGGAGCAGTTCTTC. Its protein product is CASSPPSGGAREQFF.

This chain links TRBV19 with TRBJ2-4; D perhaps matches TRBD2 (7 bases). The CDR3 has 14 amino acids. CDR1 and CDR2 (germline): LNHDA, SQIVND (reference sequence). V lost 9 bases and J lost 3, with 15 bases in between. CDR3 region: CASAGGLGKNIQYF. The CDR3 DNA reads as TGTGCCAGCGCCGGGGGGCTAGGCAAAAACATTCAGTACTTC. Full variable domain (outside the CDR3, taken from reference TRBV19 and TRBJ2-4): DGGITQSPKYLFRKEGQNVTLSCEQNLNHDAMYWYRQDPGQGLRLIYYSQIVNDFQKGDIAEGYSVSREKKESFPLTVTSAQKNPTAFYLCASAGGLGKNIQYFGAGTRLSVL.

This clone was detected once. The genes are TRBV6-6 and TRBJ2-7, with unresolved D. The CDR3 loop spans 12 amino acids. Germline V lookup: CDR1 MNHNY, CDR2 SVGAGI (reference sequence). V was shortened by 0 bases and J by 6 bases, with 6 bases between the two germline ends. Here the CDR3 DNA reads TGTGCCAGCAGTTACTCGTTGAGCGAGCAGTACTTC. It specifies CASSYSLSEQYF.

The V call is TRBV10-3, the J call TRBJ2-1; 8 bases are shared with TRBD2. The CDR3 covers 13 residues. CDR1 is ENHRY and CDR2 is SYGVKD in the germline V gene. The V gene end was trimmed by 4 bases and the J gene end by 8 bases; junction bases not matched to a gene: 4. The CDR3 here is CAISVGLVDEQFF. The CDR3 DNA reads TGTGCCATCAGTGTGGGACTAGTCGATGAGCAGTTCTTC.

The gene calls are TRBV11-2 and TRBJ2-5, with D unresolved. The CDR3 runs to 12 residues. V was cut by 2 bases and J by 5 bases, with 6 bases left in between. The germline V gene encodes CDR1 SGHAT and CDR2 FQNNGV. CDR3 in DNA: TGTGCCAGCAGCTTAACCGGGGAGACCCAGTACTTC. Translation gives CASSLTGETQYF.

The CDR3 nucleotides read TGTGCCAGCAGGGGAACAGATACGCAGTATTTT. Protein product: CASRGTDTQYF. The chain is built from TRBV11-2 and TRBJ2-3; no reliable D call. With 6 bases removed from V and 3 bases from J, the gap between germline ends came to 4 bases. This CDR3 is built from 11 residues. CDR1 and CDR2 (germline): SGHAT, FQNNGV. Full variable domain (outside the CDR3, taken from reference TRBV11-2 and TRBJ2-3): EAGVAQSPRYKIIEKRQSVAFWCNPISGHATLYWYQQILGQGPKLLIQFQNNGVVDDSQLPKDRFSAERLKGVDSTLKIQPAKLEDSAVYLCASRGTDTQYFGPGTRLTVL.

The rearrangement links TRBV30 to TRBJ2-7, with 8 bases aligning to TRBD2. Germline-derived CDR1 and CDR2 are GTSNPN and SVGIG (reference sequence). The J segment lost 2 bases and the V segment lost 0 bases, leaving 3 bases of the junction unmatched. This CDR3 is built from 14 residues. CDR3 nucleotides: TGTGCCTGGAGTGTAGCTAGCGGGCCCTACGAGCAGTACTTC. Translated, it gives CAWSVASGPYEQYF.

V gene TRBV9 combines with J gene TRBJ2-2; possibly TRBD1 or TRBD2 for D (7 bases each). CDR1 SGDLS and CDR2 YYNGEE come from the germline V gene. The CDR3 covers 15 residues. Trimming left V 4 bases short and J 7 bases short, with 17 bases between. CDR3: CASSSYRGGYGELFF. The DNA for the CDR3 is TGTGCCAGCAGCTCCTACAGGGGAGGGTACGGGGAGCTGTTTTTT. The variable domain in full, with the rest retrieved from reference TRBV9 and TRBJ2-2, is DSGVTQTPKHLITATGQRVTLRCSPRSGDLSVYWYQQSLDQGLQFLIQYYNGEERAKGNILERFSAQQFPDLHSELNLSSLELGDSALYFCASSSYRGGYGELFFGEGSRLTVL.